This T cell receptor (beta chain) is from a study of blood T cell repertoires in COVID-19. Assay: immunoSEQ multiplex PCR; the TCRdb copy retains only in-frame clones and omits some. The sample records 200,000 to 250,000 clones, 80% to 90% being singletons. The V gene's germline CDR1 is MNHEY and CDR2 SVGAGI. The J segment lost 4 bases and the V segment lost 5 bases, leaving 7 bases of the junction unmatched. This CDR3 contains 14 residues. The sample consisted of PBMCs or T cells enriched from blood (not recorded which). The origin of this receptor is a man aged 35 to 55 who had recovered from COVID-19. The V gene is TRBV6-5, the J gene TRBJ2-7, with TRBD1 matching over 8 bases. CDR3 amino acids: CASSRTGRWYEQYF. CDR3 in DNA: TGTGCCAGCAGTCGGACAGGGAGGTGGTACGAGCAGTACTTC.